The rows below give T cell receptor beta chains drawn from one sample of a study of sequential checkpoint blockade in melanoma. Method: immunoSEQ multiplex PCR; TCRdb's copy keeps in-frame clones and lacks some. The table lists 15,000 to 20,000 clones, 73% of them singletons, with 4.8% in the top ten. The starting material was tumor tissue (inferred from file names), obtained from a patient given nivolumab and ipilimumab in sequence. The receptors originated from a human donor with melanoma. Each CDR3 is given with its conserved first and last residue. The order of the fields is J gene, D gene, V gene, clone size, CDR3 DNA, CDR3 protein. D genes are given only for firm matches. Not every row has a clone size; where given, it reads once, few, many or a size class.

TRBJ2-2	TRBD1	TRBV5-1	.	TGCGCCAGCCGGACAGGGGCTAATACCGGGGAGCTGTTTTTT	CASRTGANTGELFF
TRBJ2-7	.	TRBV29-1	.	TGCAGCGTTGGGACGGTCGGGAACGAGCAGTACTTC	CSVGTVGNEQYF
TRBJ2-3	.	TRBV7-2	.	TGTGCCAGCAGCTTAAGATTCCGGGGGACTAGCACAGATACGCAGTATTTT	CASSLRFRGTSTDTQYF
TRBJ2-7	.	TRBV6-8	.	TGTGCCAGCAGCCCTTGGGCGGGACCTTACGAGCAGTACTTC	CASSPWAGPYEQYF
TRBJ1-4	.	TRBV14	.	TGTGCCAGCAGCCCATTCCGGGACCCAACTAATGAAAAACTGTTTTTT	CASSPFRDPTNEKLFF
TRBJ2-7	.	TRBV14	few	TGTGCCAGCAGTTCGCGGCTGACCTACGAGCAGTACTTC	CASSSRLTYEQYF
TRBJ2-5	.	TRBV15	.	TGTGCCAGCAGCTTAGCCGGTGGAGGGGAAGAGACCCAGTACTTC	CASSLAGGGEETQYF
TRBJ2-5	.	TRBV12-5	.	TGTGCTAGTGGCCCTCCGACAGGCCCCGGGGAGACCCAGTACTTC	CASGPPTGPGETQYF
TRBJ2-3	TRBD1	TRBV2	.	TGTGCCGGCACCAGGGACAGTGATAATACGCAGTATTTT	CAGTRDSDNTQYF
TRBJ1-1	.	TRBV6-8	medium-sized	TGTGCCATCAGTCCCGGGACTGGGATGACTGAAGCTTTCTTT	CAISPGTGMTEAFF
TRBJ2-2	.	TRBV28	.	TGTGCCAGCAGTTCCCCCCGCCAGGGGGGCATGTACACCGGGGAGCTGTTTTTT	CASSSPRQGGMYTGELFF
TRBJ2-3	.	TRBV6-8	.	TGTGCCAGCAGTTCCCTTTTGGCAGATACGCAGTATTTT	CASSSLLADTQYF
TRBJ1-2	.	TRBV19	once	TGTGCCAGTAGTACGAGACTGGGAGAGTATGGCTACACCTTC	CASSTRLGEYGYTF
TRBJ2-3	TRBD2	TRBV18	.	TGTGCCAGCTCACTCGAGCGGGGCAATACAGATACGCAGTATTTT	CASSLERGNTDTQYF
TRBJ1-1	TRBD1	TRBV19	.	TGTGCCAGTTTCCGGGACAGGGGGCTGGGCACTGAAGCTTTCTTT	CASFRDRGLGTEAFF
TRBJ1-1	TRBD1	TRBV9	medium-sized	TGTGCCAGCAGCCCTGCTCCGGACAGGGAAGCTTTCTTT	CASSPAPDREAFF
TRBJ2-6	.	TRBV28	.	TGTGCCAGCACTGGACACGGTGGGGCCAACGTCCTGACTTTC	CASTGHGGANVLTF
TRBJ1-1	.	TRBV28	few	TGTGCCAGCAGTCAACAGGCTAACACTGAAGCTTTCTTT	CASSQQANTEAFF
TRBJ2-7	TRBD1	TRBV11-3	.	TGTGCCAGCAGCACGGGACAGACCCTCTCCTACGAGCAGTACTTC	CASSTGQTLSYEQYF
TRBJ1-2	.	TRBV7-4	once	TGTGCCAGCAGTGGCGACAGTAACTATGGCTACACCTTC	CASSGDSNYGYTF
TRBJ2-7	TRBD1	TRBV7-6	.	TGTGCCAGCAGCTTACATAGGGACAGGGGTCTTCACGAGCAGTACTTC	CASSLHRDRGLHEQYF
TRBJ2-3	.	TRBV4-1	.	TGCGCCAGCAGCTTCCCCGGAGATACGCAGTATTTT	CASSFPGDTQYF
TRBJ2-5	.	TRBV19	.	TGTGCCAGTAGTGGAAGGACACCCTTAGAGACCCAGTACTTC	CASSGRTPLETQYF
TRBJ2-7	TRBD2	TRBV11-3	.	TGTGCCAGCAGCCCTCCCGGGCTAGCGGGCTACGAGCAGTACTTC	CASSPPGLAGYEQYF
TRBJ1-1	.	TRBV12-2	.	TGTGCCTTTTCGCTATTGGGGGCGAACACTGAAGCTTTCTTT	CAFSLLGANTEAFF